What follows are 30 T cell receptor beta chains derived from one specimen sequenced in a study of T cell changes during pregnancy in multiple sclerosis. Data came from immunoSEQ multiplex PCR; TCRdb stores just in-frame clones and leaves some out. This sample has about 100,000 clones, with roughly 90% found just once. This sample comprised peripheral blood, obtained after pregnancy. Every receptor here comes from a female donor with multiple sclerosis, enrolled in a pregnancy study.

This chain joins TRBV5-4 and TRBJ1-3; 7 bases are shared with TRBD1. The CDR3 totals 15 residues. Germline CDR1 is SGHNT and CDR2 is YYREEE (reference sequence). V lost 2 bases, J lost 5 bases, and 7 bases stayed unmatched. The CDR3: CASSLRQGRRNTIYF. For the CDR3, the DNA is TGTGCCAGCAGCTTACGACAGGGTCGGAGAAACACCATATATTTT.

This chain joins TRBV6-6 and TRBJ1-2, with 7 bases that match TRBD1. J gave up 4 bases and V 5 bases, and 4 bases lay outside the gene matches. The CDR3 sequence is 13 residues long. Looked up from germline, CDR1 is MNHNY and CDR2 is SVGAGI (reference sequence). The CDR3 nucleotides read TGTGCCAGCAGTCAACAGGGGTCCTATGGCTACACCTTC. It is translated as CASSQQGSYGYTF.

The V gene is TRBV5-6, the J gene TRBJ2-2; the D is unclear. V lost 3 bases and J lost 1, with 7 bases in between. This CDR3 region has 14 residues. Germline loops: CDR1 SGHDT, CDR2 YYEEEE. For the CDR3, the DNA is TGTGCCAGCAGCTCAACAGTGAACACCGGGGAGCTGTTTTTT. It codes for CASSSTVNTGELFF.

The V and J genes are TRBV30 and TRBJ1-1; 8 positions match TRBD1. The CDR3 totals 13 residues. V shed 4 bases and J 4 bases; nucleotides not matched to a gene: 5. Looked up from germline, CDR1 is GTSNPN and CDR2 is SVGIG (reference sequence). In DNA form, the CDR3 reads TGTGCCTGGAAATTAACAGGGGGCACTGAAGCTTTCTTT. Its protein is CAWKLTGGTEAFF.

V is TRBV10-1 and J is TRBJ2-3; 14 nucleotides match TRBD2. Per germline, CDR1 WNHNN and CDR2 SYGVQD (reference sequence). This CDR3 comprises 15 residues. Trimming at V came to 10 bases and at J to 3 bases, leaving 6 bases not matched to a gene. The CDR3 nucleotides read TGCGCCACGAGGACTAGCGGGAGGCTGACAGATACGCAGTATTTT. Its translation is CATRTSGRLTDTQYF.

This chain joins TRBV9 and TRBJ1-1; tentatively, D is TRBD1 (6 bases). Germline CDR1 reads SGDLS; CDR2 reads YYNGEE. Trimming removed 3 bases at V and 1 base at J, with 10 bases between. There are 14 residues in the CDR3. CDR3 DNA sequence: TGTGCCAGCAGCGAAGGGGGGGGGAACACTGAAGCTTTCTTT. This codes for CASSEGGGNTEAFF.

The chain joins TRBV7-9 to TRBJ2-7; D is ambiguous. V was shortened by 4 bases and J by 3 bases, with 10 bases between the two germline ends. CDR1 and CDR2 (germline): SEHNR, FQNEAQ (reference sequence). The CDR3 contains 13 residues. In nucleotides, the CDR3 is TGTGCCAGCAGCTCGACAAGTAGCTACGAGCAGTACTTC. Its translation: CASSSTSSYEQYF.

V gene TRBV7-9 combines with J gene TRBJ1-5; TRBD1 aligns across 7 bases. Germline CDR1 SEHNR, CDR2 FQNEAQ (reference sequence). V was clipped by 4 bases and J by 2 bases; unmatched bases: 5. The CDR3 runs 15 residues. The CDR3 reads CASSSTGFGNQPQHF. The CDR3 DNA sequence: TGTGCCAGCAGCTCGACAGGGTTTGGCAATCAGCCCCAGCATTTT. The variable domain in full, completed from reference TRBV7-9 and TRBJ1-5, reads DTGVSQNPRHKITKRGQNVTFRCDPISEHNRLYWYRQTLGQGPEFLTYFQNEAQLEKSRLLSDRFSAERPKGSFSTLEIQRTEQGDSAMYLCASSSTGFGNQPQHFGDGTRLSIL.

The chain couples TRBV12-5 to TRBJ1-2; D possibly corresponds to TRBD1 (5 bases). CDR1 and CDR2 from the germline V gene are LGHNT and FRNRAP. The CDR3 runs 13 residues. V was trimmed by 3 bases and J by 4 bases, leaving 9 bases between them. The CDR3: CASGFAGGYGYTF. The CDR3 nucleotides read TGTGCTAGTGGTTTTGCGGGGGGCTATGGCTACACCTTC.

V is TRBV7-2 and J is TRBJ2-2; possible D gene TRBD1, 5 bases. Germline V gene lookup returns CDR1 SGHTA and CDR2 FQGNSA. V dropped 4 bases and J dropped 5 bases, with 8 bases sitting between them. The CDR3 is made up of 13 amino acids. The chain's CDR3 is CASSYRQTGELFF. The CDR3 bases are TGTGCCAGCAGCTACCGACAGACCGGGGAGCTGTTTTTT.

V usage is TRBV28 and J usage is TRBJ2-3; TRBD2 matches at 9 bases. The CDR3 has 17 amino acids. V gave up 1 base and J gave up 3 bases; unmatched junction bases: 8. Per germline, CDR1 MDHEN and CDR2 SYDVKM. CDR3 DNA sequence: TGTGCCAGCAGTTTATTAGCCCTAGCGGGATCTACAGATACGCAGTATTTT. Protein sequence: CASSLLALAGSTDTQYF.

The rearrangement uses TRBV14 and TRBJ2-3, with TRBD1 identical over 10 bases. J was trimmed by 2 bases and V by 3 bases; bases with no gene match: 14. This CDR3 contains 19 residues. The germline CDR1 and CDR2 sequences are SGHDN and FVKESK. CDR3 bases: TGTGCCAGCAGCCACGCCTTTTGGACCGGGACAGGGGACACAGATACGCAGTATTTT. It is translated as CASSHAFWTGTGDTDTQYF.

The CDR3 reads CASRPHLKGAGTEAFF. In DNA form, the CDR3 reads TGTGCCAGCAGACCCCATTTGAAGGGGGCCGGCACTGAAGCTTTCTTT. The chain combines TRBV6-6 with TRBJ1-1; 7 bases line up with TRBD1. Germline lookup yields CDR1 MNHNY and CDR2 SVGAGI (reference sequence). V lost 6 bases, J lost 4 bases, and 14 bases stayed unmatched. The CDR3 contains 16 residues.

The J gene is TRBJ1-6, the V gene TRBV5-6; TRBD1 matches 9 bases. The germline gives CDR1 SGHDT, CDR2 YYEEEE. The CDR3 is made up of 14 amino acids. J gave up 7 bases and V 4 bases, and 3 bases lay outside the gene matches. Here the CDR3 reads CASSGDRVNSPLHF. Here the CDR3 DNA reads TGTGCCAGCAGCGGGGACAGGGTCAATTCACCCCTCCACTTT.

The V gene is TRBV5-4, the J gene TRBJ1-5; tentative D call: TRBD1 (6 bases). CDR3 length: 15 residues. The V and J ends lost 2 bases and 7 bases respectively, with 16 bases between them. Germline values: CDR1 SGHNT, CDR2 YYREEE (reference sequence). The CDR3: CASSLSRGPGQPQHF. DNA for the CDR3: TGTGCCAGCAGCTTATCCAGGGGACCGGGGCAGCCCCAGCATTTT.

The chain uses TRBV28 and TRBJ2-2; D may be TRBD1 (5 bases). The CDR3 has 15 residues. Per germline, CDR1 MDHEN and CDR2 SYDVKM. V lost 6 bases to trimming and J lost 3 bases, with 14 bases between them. For the CDR3, the DNA is TGTGCCAGCAGCCTCCAAGGCAGGGACACCGGGGAGCTGTTTTTT. Protein: CASSLQGRDTGELFF. The full variable domain, in which reference TRBV28 and TRBJ2-2 provide the parts outside the CDR3, is DVKVTQSSRYLVKRTGEKVFLECVQDMDHENMFWYRQDPGLGLRLIYFSYDVKMKEKGDIPEGYSVSREKKERFSLILESASTNQTSMYLCASSLQGRDTGELFFGEGSRLTVL.

The chain uses TRBV2 and TRBJ1-1; possibly TRBD1 for D (5 bases). In germline, CDR1 is SNHLY, CDR2 FYNNEI. The CDR3 is 15 amino acids. Trimming left V 6 bases short and J 10 bases short, with 24 bases between. The DNA of the CDR3 is TGTGCCAGCAGGAAAGACCCTCGGCAGGGAATTGGAGCTTTCTTT. Encoded protein: CASRKDPRQGIGAFF. The whole variable domain, remainder taken from reference TRBV2 and TRBJ1-1, is EPEVTQTPSHQVTQMGQEVILRCVPISNHLYFYWYRQILGQKVEFLVSFYNNEISEKSEIFDDQFSVERPDGSNFTLKIRSTKLEDSAMYFCASRKDPRQGIGAFFGQGTRLTVV.

The V gene is TRBV7-2, the J gene TRBJ1-1; possibly TRBD1 for D (6 bases). In germline, CDR1 is SGHTA, CDR2 FQGNSA. Trimming stripped 6 bases from V and 6 bases from J, with 23 bases between. The CDR3 sequence is 16 residues long. The DNA of the CDR3 is TGTGCCAGCAGGCAAGCCCCCACCCCGACAGGCTCTGAAGCTTTCTTT. It translates to CASRQAPTPTGSEAFF.

V gene TRBV28 combines with J gene TRBJ2-2; tentative D call: TRBD1 (6 bases). V was clipped by 4 bases and J by 1 base, with 16 bases between them. Germline assignment: CDR1 MDHEN and CDR2 SYDVKM. The CDR3 length is 17 residues. Here the CDR3 reads CASSWGRWGRNTGELFF. CDR3 DNA: TGTGCCAGCAGTTGGGGTCGGTGGGGGCGGAACACCGGGGAGCTGTTTTTT.

This clone was found once. This sequence joins TRBV7-9 and TRBJ2-1; TRBD2 might be the D (5 bases). The CDR3 totals 15 residues. CDR1 and CDR2 (germline): SEHNR, FQNEAQ (reference sequence). Trimming removed 7 bases at V and 5 bases at J, with 18 bases between. The CDR3 DNA reads as TGTGCCAGCAAGGAGTCGGGGTTAAGGAACAATGAGCAGTTCTTC. Encoded protein: CASKESGLRNNEQFF. The full variable domain, with the rest looked up from reference TRBV7-9 and TRBJ2-1, is DTGVSQNPRHKITKRGQNVTFRCDPISEHNRLYWYRQTLGQGPEFLTYFQNEAQLEKSRLLSDRFSAERPKGSFSTLEIQRTEQGDSAMYLCASKESGLRNNEQFFGPGTRLTVL.

This chain connects TRBV7-9 to TRBJ1-4; D is uncertain. Trimming took off 1 base at V and 0 bases at J, with 12 bases between the two ends. CDR3 size: 17 residues. Germline CDR1 and CDR2: SEHNR and FQNEAQ (reference sequence). The CDR3 sequence is CASSLGTTPATNEKLFF. In DNA, the CDR3 is TGTGCCAGCAGCTTAGGAACAACCCCTGCAACTAATGAAAAACTGTTTTTT.

The rearrangement links TRBV7-3 to TRBJ1-1, with D uncertain. CDR1 and CDR2 (germline): SGHTA, FQGTGA. V was cut by 4 bases and J by 4 bases, with 19 bases left in between. This CDR3 is 16 amino acids long. The CDR3: CASSSREGTRGTEAFF. CDR3 DNA: TGTGCCAGCAGCTCTCGGGAGGGCACGAGAGGCACTGAAGCTTTCTTT.

This rearrangement joins TRBV9 to TRBJ2-7; 9 nucleotides match TRBD1. The J segment lost 5 bases and the V segment lost 0 bases, leaving 6 bases of the junction unmatched. CDR3 length equals 15 residues. Germline-derived CDR1 and CDR2 are SGDLS and YYNGEE. The CDR3 is CASSVEGTGSHEQYF. CDR3 DNA: TGTGCCAGCAGCGTAGAGGGGACAGGGTCCCACGAGCAGTACTTC.

This chain uses TRBV5-4 with TRBJ1-1, with 7 bases fitting TRBD1. Germline V gene sequence: CDR1 SGHNT, CDR2 YYREEE (reference sequence). The CDR3 has 15 residues. The V segment lost 4 bases and the J segment 5 bases; nucleotides outside the gene matches: 11. The CDR3 DNA is TGTGCCAGCAGCCCAATGACAGGGACCGGTACTGAAGCTTTCTTT. It translates to CASSPMTGTGTEAFF.

J is TRBJ2-1 and V is TRBV4-2; D call uncertain. V lost 0 bases to trimming and J lost 8 bases, with 8 bases between them. CDR3 length: 13 amino acids. In germline, CDR1 is LGHNA, CDR2 YNFKEQ. The CDR3 DNA reads TGTGCCAGCAGCCAAGAGGCTGGAGATGAGCAGTTCTTC. This encodes CASSQEAGDEQFF.

The chain uses TRBV4-1 and TRBJ1-1; the D is unclear. V lost 1 base to trimming and J lost 0 bases, with 18 bases between them. Germline CDR1 reads MGHRA; CDR2 reads YSYEKL. The CDR3 consists of 18 residues. Here the CDR3 reads CASSQVSIRVPLNTEAFF. The CDR3 DNA is TGCGCCAGCAGCCAAGTTTCAATACGGGTCCCTTTGAACACTGAAGCTTTCTTT.

J is TRBJ2-2 and V is TRBV6-1; 10 nucleotides line up with TRBD1. The CDR3 covers 14 residues. Germline CDR1 is MNHNS and CDR2 is SASEGT. V was clipped by 10 bases and J by 5 bases; unmatched bases: 7. The CDR3 bases are TGTGCCACCTTGGACAGGGGGGGAACCGGGGAGCTGTTTTTT. It translates to CATLDRGGTGELFF.

CDR3 nucleotide sequence: TGCGCCAGCAGCCAAGAGGGGACAGCTGTTAATGAAAAACTGTTTTTT. It encodes CASSQEGTAVNEKLFF. The chain uses TRBV4-3 and TRBJ1-4, with 7 nucleotides matching TRBD1. Looked up from germline, CDR1 is LGHNA and CDR2 is YSLEER. V lost 0 bases to trimming and J lost 4 bases; unmatched junction nucleotides: 5. This CDR3 is 16 amino acids long.

The chain carries TRBV15 and TRBJ1-1; no definite D call. CDR3 length: 15 amino acids. The ends were cut back, 0 bases at V and 4 bases at J, with 12 bases in the middle. CDR1 LNHNV and CDR2 YYDKDF come from the germline V gene (reference sequence). The CDR3 nucleotides are TGTGCCACCAGCAGAGATGCCAAGGGAGGCACTGAAGCTTTCTTT. Translation gives CATSRDAKGGTEAFF.

This chain uses TRBV28 with TRBJ1-5, with D unresolved. V was pared by 1 base and J by 8 bases, with 12 bases between. This CDR3 spans 14 amino acids. CDR1 is MDHEN, CDR2 SYDVKM, per germline. CDR3 nucleotides: TGTGCCAGCAGTTTATCCGAGGTACTAGAGCCCCAGCATTTT. Protein sequence: CASSLSEVLEPQHF.